The entry below describes one T cell receptor beta chain. What it binds is unknown. TCRdb's table, derived via immunoSEQ multiplex PCR, lists solely in-frame clones and lacks some. The data contain tens of thousands of clones, 73% of them singletons. These data originate in a study of tissue T cells after allogeneic stem cell transplantation. Findings of the study overall: The patient cohort was small and clinically heterogeneous, with limited sampling depth.

The CDR3 contains 15 residues. V shed 4 bases, J shed 0 bases, and the junction held 3 bases outside the gene matches. Germline loops: CDR1 LNHDA, CDR2 SQIVND (reference sequence). Sample: tissue from the ileum, taken at autopsy. The chain links TRBV19 to TRBJ1-3; 7 bases fit TRBD1. This TCR came from a female donor over 55 with lung cancer. For the CDR3, the DNA is TGTGCCAGTAGTAGGGACAGATACTCTGGAAACACCATATATTTT. Translating gives CASSRDRYSGNTIYF.